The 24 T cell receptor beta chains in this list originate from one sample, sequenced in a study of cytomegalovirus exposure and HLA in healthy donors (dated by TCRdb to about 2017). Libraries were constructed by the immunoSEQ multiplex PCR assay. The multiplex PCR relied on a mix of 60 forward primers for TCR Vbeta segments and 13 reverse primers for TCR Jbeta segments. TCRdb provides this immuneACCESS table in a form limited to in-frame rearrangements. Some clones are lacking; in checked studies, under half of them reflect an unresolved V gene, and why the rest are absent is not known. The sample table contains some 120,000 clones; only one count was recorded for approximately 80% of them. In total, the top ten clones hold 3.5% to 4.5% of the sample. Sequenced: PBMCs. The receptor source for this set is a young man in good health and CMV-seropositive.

As DNA, the CDR3 is TGTGCCAGCAGCTTAGAGGCAAACACAGATACGCAGTATTTT. This gives the protein CASSLEANTDTQYF. The chain is built from TRBV5-6 and TRBJ2-3; D is undetermined. Germline loops: CDR1 SGHDT, CDR2 YYEEEE. This CDR3 is built from 14 residues. V was trimmed by 2 bases and J by 2 bases, leaving 9 bases between them. The complete variable domain, with remaining parts taken from reference TRBV5-6 and TRBJ2-3, reads DAGVTQSPTHLIKTRGQQVTLRCSPKSGHDTVSWYQQALGQGPQFIFQYYEEEERQRGNFPDRFSGHQFPNYSSELNVNALLLGDSALYLCASSLEANTDTQYFGPGTRLTVL.

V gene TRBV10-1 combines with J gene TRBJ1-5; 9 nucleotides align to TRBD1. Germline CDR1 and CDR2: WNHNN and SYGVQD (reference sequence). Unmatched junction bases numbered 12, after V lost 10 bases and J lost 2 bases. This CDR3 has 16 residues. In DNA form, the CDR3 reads TGCGCCATTCTGTGCCGGGACAGGGAAGGCAATCAGCCCCAGCATTTT. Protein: CAILCRDREGNQPQHF.

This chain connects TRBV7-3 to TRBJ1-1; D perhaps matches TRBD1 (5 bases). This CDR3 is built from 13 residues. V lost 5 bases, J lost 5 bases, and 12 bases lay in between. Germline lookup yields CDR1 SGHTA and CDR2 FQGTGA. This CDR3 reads CASSDRKGTEAFF. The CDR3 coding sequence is TGTGCCAGCAGCGACCGAAAGGGGACTGAAGCTTTCTTT.

Here the CDR3 DNA reads TGTGCCAGCAGTCCCCGACAGGGGTACTATGGCTACACCTTC. Translation: CASSPRQGYYGYTF. The chain is built from TRBV27 and TRBJ1-2; 8 bases align to TRBD1. CDR3 length equals 14 residues. Germline V lookup: CDR1 MNHEY, CDR2 SMNVEV (reference sequence). After removal of 5 bases from V and 3 bases from J, the junction contained 5 bases not matched to a gene.

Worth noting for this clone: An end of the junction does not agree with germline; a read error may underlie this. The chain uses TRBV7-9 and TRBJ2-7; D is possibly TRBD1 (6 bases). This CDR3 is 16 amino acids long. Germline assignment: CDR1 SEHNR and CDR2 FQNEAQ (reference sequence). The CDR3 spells CSSSFPTGESSYEQYF. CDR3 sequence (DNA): TGTTCCAGCAGCTTCCCGACAGGAGAGAGCTCCTACGAGCAGTACTTC.

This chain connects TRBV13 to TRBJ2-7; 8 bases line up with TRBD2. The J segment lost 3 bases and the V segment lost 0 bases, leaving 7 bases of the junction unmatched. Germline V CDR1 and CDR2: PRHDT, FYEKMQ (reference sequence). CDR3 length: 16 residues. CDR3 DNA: TGTGCCAGCAGCTTAGGCGGGCTAGCGGGCAGCTACGAGCAGTACTTC. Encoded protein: CASSLGGLAGSYEQYF.

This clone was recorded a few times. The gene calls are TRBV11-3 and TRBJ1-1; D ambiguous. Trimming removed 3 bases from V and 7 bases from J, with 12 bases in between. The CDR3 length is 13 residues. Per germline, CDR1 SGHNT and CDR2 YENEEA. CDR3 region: CASSFDKYYEAFF. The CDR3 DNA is TGTGCCAGCAGCTTTGACAAGTATTATGAAGCTTTCTTT.

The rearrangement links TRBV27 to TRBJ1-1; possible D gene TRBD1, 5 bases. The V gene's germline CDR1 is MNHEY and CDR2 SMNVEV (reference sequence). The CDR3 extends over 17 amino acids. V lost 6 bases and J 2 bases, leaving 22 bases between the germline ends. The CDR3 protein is CASSGLLGGGRNTEAFF. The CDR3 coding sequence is TGTGCCAGCAGCGGACTACTGGGGGGTGGGCGAAACACTGAAGCTTTCTTT.

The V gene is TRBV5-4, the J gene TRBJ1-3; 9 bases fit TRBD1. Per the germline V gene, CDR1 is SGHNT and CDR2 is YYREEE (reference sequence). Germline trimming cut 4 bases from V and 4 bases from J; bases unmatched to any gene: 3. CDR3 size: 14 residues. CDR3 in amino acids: CASSTGTGGNTIYF. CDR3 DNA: TGTGCCAGCAGCACCGGGACAGGGGGAAACACCATATATTTT.

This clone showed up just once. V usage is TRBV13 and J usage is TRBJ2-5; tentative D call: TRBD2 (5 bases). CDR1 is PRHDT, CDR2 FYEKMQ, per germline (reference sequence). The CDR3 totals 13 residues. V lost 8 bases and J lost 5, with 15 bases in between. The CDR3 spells CASCPRGRETQYF. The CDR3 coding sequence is TGTGCCAGCTGCCCCCGGGGTCGGGAGACCCAGTACTTC.

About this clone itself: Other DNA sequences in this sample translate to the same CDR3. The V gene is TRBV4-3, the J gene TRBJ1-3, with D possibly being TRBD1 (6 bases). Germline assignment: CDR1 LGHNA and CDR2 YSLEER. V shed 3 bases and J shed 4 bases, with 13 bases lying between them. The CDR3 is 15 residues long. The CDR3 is CASSQGQGLGNTIYF. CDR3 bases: TGCGCCAGCAGCCAGGGGCAGGGGCTGGGAAACACCATATATTTT.

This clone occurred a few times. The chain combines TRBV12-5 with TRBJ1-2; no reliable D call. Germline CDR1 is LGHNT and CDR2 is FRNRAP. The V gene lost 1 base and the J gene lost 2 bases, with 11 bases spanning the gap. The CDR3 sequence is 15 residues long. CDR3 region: CASGLGVAGNYGYTF. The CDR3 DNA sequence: TGTGCTAGTGGTTTGGGGGTAGCGGGAAACTATGGCTACACCTTC.

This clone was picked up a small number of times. CDR3 loop: CASSLVVTDTQYF. In DNA, the CDR3 is TGTGCCAGCAGCTTAGTAGTCACAGATACGCAGTATTTT. The V and J genes are TRBV11-3 and TRBJ2-3, with D hard to call. Trimming took 1 base from V and 2 from J, leaving 4 bases between them. Germline V gene sequence: CDR1 SGHNT, CDR2 YENEEA. The CDR3 runs 13 residues.

The CDR3 nucleotides are TGTGCCAGCAGCTTCAACTATCACTACGAGCAGTACTTC. Protein sequence: CASSFNYHYEQYF. The chain employs TRBV11-3 and TRBJ2-5; D is undetermined. The tail of the sequence fits TRBJ2-7 better, so the J call may be wrong. The germline V gene has CDR1 SGHNT and CDR2 YENEEA. The CDR3 is 13 amino acids.

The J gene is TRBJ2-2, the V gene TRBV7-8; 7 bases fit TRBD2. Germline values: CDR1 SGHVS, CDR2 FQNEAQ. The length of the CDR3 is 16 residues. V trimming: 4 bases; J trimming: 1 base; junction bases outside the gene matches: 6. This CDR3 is CASSSRPGGNTGELFF. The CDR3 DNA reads TGTGCCAGCAGCTCTAGGCCGGGGGGGAACACCGGGGAGCTGTTTTTT.

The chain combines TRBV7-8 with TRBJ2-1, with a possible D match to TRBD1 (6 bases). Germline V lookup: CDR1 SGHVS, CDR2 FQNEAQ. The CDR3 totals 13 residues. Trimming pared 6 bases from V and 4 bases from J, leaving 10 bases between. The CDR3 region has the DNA TGTGCCAGCAGTCCCGGACAGTACAATGAGCAGTTCTTC. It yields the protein CASSPGQYNEQFF.

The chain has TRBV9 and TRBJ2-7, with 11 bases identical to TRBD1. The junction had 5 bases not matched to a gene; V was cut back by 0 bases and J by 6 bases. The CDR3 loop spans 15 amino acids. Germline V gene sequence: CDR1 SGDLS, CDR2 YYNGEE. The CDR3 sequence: CASSVVGTGGAEQYF. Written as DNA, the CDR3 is TGTGCCAGCAGCGTAGTTGGGACAGGGGGTGCCGAGCAGTACTTC.

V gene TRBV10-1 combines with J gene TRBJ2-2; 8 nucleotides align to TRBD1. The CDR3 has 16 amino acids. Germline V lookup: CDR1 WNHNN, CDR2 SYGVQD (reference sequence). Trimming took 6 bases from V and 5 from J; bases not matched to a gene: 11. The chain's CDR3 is CASRPSGQGATGELFF. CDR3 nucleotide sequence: TGCGCCAGCAGACCCTCGGGGCAGGGGGCGACCGGGGAGCTGTTTTTT.

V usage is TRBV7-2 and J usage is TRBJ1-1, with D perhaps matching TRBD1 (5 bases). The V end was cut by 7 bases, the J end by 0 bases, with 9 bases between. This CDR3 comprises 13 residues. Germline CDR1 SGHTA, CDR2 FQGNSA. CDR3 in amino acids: CASTGHMNTEAFF. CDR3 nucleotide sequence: TGTGCCAGCACCGGACATATGAACACTGAAGCTTTCTTT.

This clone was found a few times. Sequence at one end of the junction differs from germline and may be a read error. This CDR3 reads CASSQQGLGGANGLTF. In DNA, the CDR3 is TGCGCCAGCAGCCAACAGGGACTGGGGGGGGCCAACGGCCTGACTTTC. The genes are TRBV4-3 and TRBJ2-6, with D tentatively TRBD2 (7 bases). Germline V gene lookup returns CDR1 LGHNA and CDR2 YSLEER. The CDR3 loop spans 16 amino acids.

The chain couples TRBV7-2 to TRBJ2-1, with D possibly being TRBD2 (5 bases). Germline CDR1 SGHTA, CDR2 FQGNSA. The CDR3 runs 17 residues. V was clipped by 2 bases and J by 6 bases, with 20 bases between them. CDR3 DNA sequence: TGTGCCAGCAGCTTACCTGTTGAGGGCGGGCTTACCAATGAGCAGTTCTTC. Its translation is CASSLPVEGGLTNEQFF. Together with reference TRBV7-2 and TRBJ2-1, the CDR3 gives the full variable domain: GAGVSQSPSNKVTEKGKDVELRCDPISGHTALYWYRQSLGQGLEFLIYFQGNSAPDKSGLPSDRFSAERTGGSVSTLTIQRTQQEDSAVYLCASSLPVEGGLTNEQFFGPGTRLTVL.

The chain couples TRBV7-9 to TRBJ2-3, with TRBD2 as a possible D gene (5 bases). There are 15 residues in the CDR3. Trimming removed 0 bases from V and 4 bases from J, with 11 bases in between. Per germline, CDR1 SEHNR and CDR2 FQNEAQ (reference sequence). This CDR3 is CASSLAGAIPDTQYF. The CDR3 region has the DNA TGTGCCAGCAGCTTAGCGGGAGCTATCCCAGATACGCAGTATTTT.

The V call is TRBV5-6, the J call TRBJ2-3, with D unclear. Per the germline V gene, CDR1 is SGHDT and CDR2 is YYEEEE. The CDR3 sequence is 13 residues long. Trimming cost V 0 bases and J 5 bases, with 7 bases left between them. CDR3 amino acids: CASSLVGVDTQYF. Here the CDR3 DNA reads TGTGCCAGCAGCTTGGTGGGCGTAGATACGCAGTATTTT.

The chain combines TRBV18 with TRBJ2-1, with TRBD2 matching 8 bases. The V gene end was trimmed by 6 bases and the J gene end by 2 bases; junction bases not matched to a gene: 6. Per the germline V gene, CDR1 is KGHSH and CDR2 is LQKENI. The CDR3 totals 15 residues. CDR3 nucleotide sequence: TGTGCCAGCTCGATCTCTAGCGGGCCCTACAATGAGCAGTTCTTC. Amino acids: CASSISSGPYNEQFF.